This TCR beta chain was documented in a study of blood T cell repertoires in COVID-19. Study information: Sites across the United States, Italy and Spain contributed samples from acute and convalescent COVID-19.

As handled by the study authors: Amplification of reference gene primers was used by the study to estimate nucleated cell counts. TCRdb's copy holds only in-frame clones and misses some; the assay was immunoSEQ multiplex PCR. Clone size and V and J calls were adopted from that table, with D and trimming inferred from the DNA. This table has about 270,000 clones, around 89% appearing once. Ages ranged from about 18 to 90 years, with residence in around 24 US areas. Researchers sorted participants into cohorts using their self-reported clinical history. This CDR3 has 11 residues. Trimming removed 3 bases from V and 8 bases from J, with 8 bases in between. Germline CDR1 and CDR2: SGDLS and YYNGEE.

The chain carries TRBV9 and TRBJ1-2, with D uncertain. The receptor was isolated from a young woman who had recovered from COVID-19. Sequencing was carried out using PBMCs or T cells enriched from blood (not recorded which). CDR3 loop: CASSGRKGYTF. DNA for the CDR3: TGTGCCAGCAGCGGGCGGAAGGGCTACACCTTC.